These 4 T cell receptor beta chains were sequenced from one sample in a study of shared clonotypes between healthy human individuals. Assay: immunoSEQ multiplex PCR; the TCRdb copy retains only in-frame clones and omits some. Among about 1.5 million clones, approximately 98% were seen once, and the ten largest hold roughly 0.45%. The sequencing input was naive CD4+ T cells sorted from blood. Subset noted: CD45RA+ positively selected. The receptors were gathered from a man aged 25 to 40 in good health.

V is TRBV18 and J is TRBJ1-5; possibly TRBD1 for D (6 bases). Germline CDR1 and CDR2: KGHSH and LQKENI. The CDR3 contains 17 residues. V shed 3 bases and J shed 1 base, with 16 bases lying between them. This chain's CDR3 is CASSPYINRESNQPQHF. CDR3 in DNA: TGTGCCAGCTCACCCTATATAAACAGGGAGAGCAATCAGCCCCAGCATTTT. Together with reference TRBV18 and TRBJ1-5, the CDR3 gives the full variable domain: NAGVMQNPRHLVRRRGQEARLRCSPMKGHSHVYWYRQLPEEGLKFMVYLQKENIIDESGMPKERFSAEFPKEGPSILRIQQVVRGDSAAYFCASSPYINRESNQPQHFGDGTRLSIL.

This chain connects TRBV23-1 to TRBJ2-1; possible D gene TRBD2, 6 bases. TRBV23-1 is treated as an ORF (open reading frame) with a function not yet certain. V dropped 4 bases and J dropped 4 bases, with 17 bases sitting between them. The CDR3 consists of 16 residues. The CDR3 loop is CASSLQTRAPYNEQFF. In DNA, the CDR3 is TGCGCCAGCAGTCTTCAGACTAGGGCCCCTTACAATGAGCAGTTCTTC.

The gene calls are TRBV7-2 and TRBJ2-2, with TRBD2 matching over 10 bases. Germline trimming cut 6 bases from V and 4 bases from J; bases unmatched to any gene: 8. Looked up from germline, CDR1 is SGHTA and CDR2 is FQGNSA. The CDR3 loop spans 16 amino acids. The CDR3 protein is CASRPPGLASTGELFF. DNA of the CDR3: TGTGCCAGCAGGCCACCGGGACTAGCGAGCACCGGGGAGCTGTTTTTT.

The rearrangement joins TRBV2 to TRBJ2-2; D is ambiguous. Germline-derived CDR1 and CDR2 are SNHLY and FYNNEI. Trimming pared 5 bases from V and 3 bases from J, leaving 7 bases between. This CDR3 has 13 residues. CDR3 sequence (DNA): TGTGCCAGCAGTATAGGGCACACCGGGGAGCTGTTTTTT. This encodes CASSIGHTGELFF.